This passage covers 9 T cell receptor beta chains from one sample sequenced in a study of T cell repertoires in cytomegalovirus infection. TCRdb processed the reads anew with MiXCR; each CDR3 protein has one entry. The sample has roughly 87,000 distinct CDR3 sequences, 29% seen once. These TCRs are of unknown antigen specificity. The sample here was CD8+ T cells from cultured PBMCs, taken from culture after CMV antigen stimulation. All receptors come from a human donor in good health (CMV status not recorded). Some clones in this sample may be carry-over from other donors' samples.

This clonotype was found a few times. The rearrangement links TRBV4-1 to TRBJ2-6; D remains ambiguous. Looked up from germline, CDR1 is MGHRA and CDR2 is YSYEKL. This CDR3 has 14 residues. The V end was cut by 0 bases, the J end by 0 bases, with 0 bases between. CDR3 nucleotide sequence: TGCGCCAGCAGCCAAGACTCTGGGGCCAACGTCCTGACTTTC. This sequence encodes CASSQDSGANVLTF.

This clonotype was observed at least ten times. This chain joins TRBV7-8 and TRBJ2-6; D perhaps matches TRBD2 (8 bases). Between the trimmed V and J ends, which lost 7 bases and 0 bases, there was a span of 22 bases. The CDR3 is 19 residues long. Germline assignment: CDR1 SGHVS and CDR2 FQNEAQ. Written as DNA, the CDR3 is TGTGCCAGCACCCCGTCGACAGGGCGGGGGGCCTCTGGGGCCAACGTCCTGACTTTC. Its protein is CASTPSTGRGASGANVLTF.

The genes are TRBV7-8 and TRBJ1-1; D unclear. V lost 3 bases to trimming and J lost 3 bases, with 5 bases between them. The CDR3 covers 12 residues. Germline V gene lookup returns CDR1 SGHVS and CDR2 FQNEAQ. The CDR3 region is CASSLSDTEAFF. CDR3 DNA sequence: TGTGCCAGCAGCTTGTCAGACACTGAAGCTTTCTTT.

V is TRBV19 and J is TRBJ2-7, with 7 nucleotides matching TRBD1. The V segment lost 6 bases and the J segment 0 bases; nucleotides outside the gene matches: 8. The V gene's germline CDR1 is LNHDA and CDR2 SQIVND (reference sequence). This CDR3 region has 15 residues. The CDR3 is CASSPGQANSYEQYF. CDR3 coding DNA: TGTGCCAGTAGCCCCGGACAGGCAAACTCCTACGAGCAGTACTTC. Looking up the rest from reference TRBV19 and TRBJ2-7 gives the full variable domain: DGGITQSPKYLFRKEGQNVTLSCEQNLNHDAMYWYRQDPGQGLRLIYYSQIVNDFQKGDIAEGYSVSREKKESFPLTVTSAQKNPTAFYLCASSPGQANSYEQYFGPGTRLTVT.

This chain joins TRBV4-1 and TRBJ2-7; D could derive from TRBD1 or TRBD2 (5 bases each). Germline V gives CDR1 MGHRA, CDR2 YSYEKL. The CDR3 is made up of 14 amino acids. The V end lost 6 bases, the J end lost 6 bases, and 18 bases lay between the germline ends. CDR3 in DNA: TGCGCCAGCAGGATGGGGACGGGGTCCGCCGAGCAGTACTTC. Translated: CASRMGTGSAEQYF.

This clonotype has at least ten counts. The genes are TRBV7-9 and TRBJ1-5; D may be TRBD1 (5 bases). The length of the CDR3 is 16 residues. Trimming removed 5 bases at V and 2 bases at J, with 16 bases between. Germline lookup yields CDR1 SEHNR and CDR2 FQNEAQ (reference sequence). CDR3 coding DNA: TGTGCCAGCAGCCTGGGGGAGGGTGGTCGCAATCAGCCCCAGCATTTT. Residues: CASSLGEGGRNQPQHF.

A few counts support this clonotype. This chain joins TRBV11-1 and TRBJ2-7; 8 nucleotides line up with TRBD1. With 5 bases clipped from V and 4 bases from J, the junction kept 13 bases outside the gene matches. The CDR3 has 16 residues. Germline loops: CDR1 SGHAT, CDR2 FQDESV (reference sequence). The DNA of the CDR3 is TGTGCCAGCAGCGTCGGACAGGGAGGTATGGGGTACGAGCAGTACTTC. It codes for CASSVGQGGMGYEQYF.

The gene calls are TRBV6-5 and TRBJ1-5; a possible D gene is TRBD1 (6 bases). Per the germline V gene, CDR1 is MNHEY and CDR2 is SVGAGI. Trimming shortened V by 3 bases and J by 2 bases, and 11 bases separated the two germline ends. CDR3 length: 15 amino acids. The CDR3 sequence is CASSYSNRGNQPQHF. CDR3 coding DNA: TGTGCCAGCAGTTATAGTAACAGGGGCAATCAGCCCCAGCATTTT.

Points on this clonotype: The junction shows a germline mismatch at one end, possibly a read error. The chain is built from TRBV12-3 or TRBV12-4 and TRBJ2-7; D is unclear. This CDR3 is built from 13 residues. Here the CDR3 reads CASSLTGLYEHYF. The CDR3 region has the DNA TGTGCCAGCAGTCTGACTGGGCTTTACGAGCACTACTTC.